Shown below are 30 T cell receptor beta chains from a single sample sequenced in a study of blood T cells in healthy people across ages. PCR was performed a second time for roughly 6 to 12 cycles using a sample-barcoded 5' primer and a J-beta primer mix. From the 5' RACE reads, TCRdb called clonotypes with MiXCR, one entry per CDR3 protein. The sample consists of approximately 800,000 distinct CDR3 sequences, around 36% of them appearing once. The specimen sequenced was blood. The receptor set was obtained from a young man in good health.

The CDR3 here is CASSETVTSGANVLTF. The CDR3 nucleotides are TGTGCCAGCAGTGAAACGGTCACCTCTGGGGCCAACGTCCTGACTTTC. This rearrangement joins TRBV2 to TRBJ2-6; no clear D gene. V lost 2 bases to trimming and J lost 0 bases, with 8 bases between them. CDR1 SNHLY and CDR2 FYNNEI come from the germline V gene. This CDR3 has 16 amino acids.

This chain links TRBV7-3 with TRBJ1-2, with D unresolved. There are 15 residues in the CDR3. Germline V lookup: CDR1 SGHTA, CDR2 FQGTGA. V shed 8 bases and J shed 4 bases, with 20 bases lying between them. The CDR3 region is CASERTELFSYGYTF. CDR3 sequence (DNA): TGTGCCAGCGAACGGACCGAGCTATTCTCCTATGGCTACACCTTC.

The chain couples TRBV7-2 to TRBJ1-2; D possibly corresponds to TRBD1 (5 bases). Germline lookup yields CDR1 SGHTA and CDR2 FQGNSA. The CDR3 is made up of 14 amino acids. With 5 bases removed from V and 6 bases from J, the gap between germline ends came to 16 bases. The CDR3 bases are TGTGCCAGCAGCGCCCAGGGTCGGGTGGATGGCTACACCTTC. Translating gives CASSAQGRVDGYTF.

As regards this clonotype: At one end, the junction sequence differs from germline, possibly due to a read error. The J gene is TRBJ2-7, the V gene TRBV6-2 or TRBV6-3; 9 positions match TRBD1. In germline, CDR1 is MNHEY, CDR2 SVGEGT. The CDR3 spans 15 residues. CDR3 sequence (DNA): TGTGCCAGCAGTCAATGGGGGACAGGGACCTACGGGCAGTACTTC. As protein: CASSQWGTGTYGQYF.

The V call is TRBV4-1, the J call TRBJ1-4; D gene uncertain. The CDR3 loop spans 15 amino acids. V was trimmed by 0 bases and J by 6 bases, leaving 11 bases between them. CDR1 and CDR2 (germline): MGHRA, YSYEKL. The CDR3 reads CASSQDSGSDEKLFF. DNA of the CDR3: TGCGCCAGCAGCCAAGATTCCGGGTCTGATGAAAAACTGTTTTTT.

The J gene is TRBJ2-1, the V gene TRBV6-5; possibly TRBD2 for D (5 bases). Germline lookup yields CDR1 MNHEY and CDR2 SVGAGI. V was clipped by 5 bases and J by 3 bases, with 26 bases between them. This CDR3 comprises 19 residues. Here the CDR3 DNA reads TGTGCCAGCAGTACTCGCCAGACCCGGGCGGGCGGAATCTACAATGAGCAGTTCTTC. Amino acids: CASSTRQTRAGGIYNEQFF.

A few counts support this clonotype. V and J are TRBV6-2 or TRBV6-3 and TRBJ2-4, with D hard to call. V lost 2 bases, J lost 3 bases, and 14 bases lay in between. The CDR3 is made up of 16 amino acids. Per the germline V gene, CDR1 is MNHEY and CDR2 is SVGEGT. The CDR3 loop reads CASSYPLSSFKNIQYF. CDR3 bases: TGTGCCAGCAGTTACCCCCTGAGCAGCTTCAAAAACATTCAGTACTTC.

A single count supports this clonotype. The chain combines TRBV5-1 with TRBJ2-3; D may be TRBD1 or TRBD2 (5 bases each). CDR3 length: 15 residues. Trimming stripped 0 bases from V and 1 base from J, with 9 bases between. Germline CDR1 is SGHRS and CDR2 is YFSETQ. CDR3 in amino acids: CASSLEWGRTDTQYF. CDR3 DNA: TGCGCCAGCAGCTTGGAGTGGGGACGCACAGATACGCAGTATTTT. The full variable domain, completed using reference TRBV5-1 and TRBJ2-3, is KAGVTQTPRYLIKTRGQQVTLSCSPISGHRSVSWYQQTPGQGLQFLFEYFSETQRNKGNFPGRFSGRQFSNSRSEMNVSTLELGDSALYLCASSLEWGRTDTQYFGPGTRLTVL.

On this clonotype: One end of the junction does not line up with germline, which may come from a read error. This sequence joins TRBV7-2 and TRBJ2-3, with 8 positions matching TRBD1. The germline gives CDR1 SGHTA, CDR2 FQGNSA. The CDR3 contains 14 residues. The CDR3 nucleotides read TGTGCCACCCGAGGGACAGGTACCACAGATGCGCAGTATTTT. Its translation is CATRGTGTTDAQYF. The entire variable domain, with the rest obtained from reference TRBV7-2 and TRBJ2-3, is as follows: GAGVSQSPSNKVTEKGKDVELRCDPISGHTALYWYRQSLGQGLEFLIYFQGNSAPDKSGLPSDRFSAERTGGSVSTLTIQRTQQEDSAVYLCATRGTGTTDAQYFGPGTRLTVL.

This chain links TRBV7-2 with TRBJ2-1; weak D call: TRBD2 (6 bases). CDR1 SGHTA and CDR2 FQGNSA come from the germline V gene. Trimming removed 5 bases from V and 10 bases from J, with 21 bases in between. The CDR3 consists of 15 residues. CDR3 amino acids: CASSRSGGDSYEQFF. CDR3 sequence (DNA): TGTGCCAGCAGCCGGTCGGGCGGGGACTCCTACGAGCAGTTCTTC.

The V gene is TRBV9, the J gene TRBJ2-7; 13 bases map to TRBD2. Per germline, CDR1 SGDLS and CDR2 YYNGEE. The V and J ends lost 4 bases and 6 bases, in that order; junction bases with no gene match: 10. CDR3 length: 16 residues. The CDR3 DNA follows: TGTGCCAGCAGCTTCGGTTTGGGACTAGCGGGAAGCGAGCAGTACTTC. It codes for CASSFGLGLAGSEQYF. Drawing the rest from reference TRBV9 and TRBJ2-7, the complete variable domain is DSGVTQTPKHLITATGQRVTLRCSPRSGDLSVYWYQQSLDQGLQFLIQYYNGEERAKGNILERFSAQQFPDLHSELNLSSLELGDSALYFCASSFGLGLAGSEQYFGPGTRLTVT.

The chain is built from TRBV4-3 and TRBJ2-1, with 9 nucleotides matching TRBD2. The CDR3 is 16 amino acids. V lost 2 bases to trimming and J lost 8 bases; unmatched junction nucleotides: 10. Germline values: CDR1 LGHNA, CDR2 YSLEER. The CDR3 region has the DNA TGCGCCAGCAGCCAAAGTGCTAGCGGGGACCACGATGAGCAGTTCTTC. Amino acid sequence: CASSQSASGDHDEQFF.

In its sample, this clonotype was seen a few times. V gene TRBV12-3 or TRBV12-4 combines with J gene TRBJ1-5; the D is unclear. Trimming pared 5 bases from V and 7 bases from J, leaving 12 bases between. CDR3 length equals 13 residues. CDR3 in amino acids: CASSLPGGQPQHF. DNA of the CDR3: TGTGCCAGCAGTCTCCCCGGTGGGCAGCCCCAGCATTTT.

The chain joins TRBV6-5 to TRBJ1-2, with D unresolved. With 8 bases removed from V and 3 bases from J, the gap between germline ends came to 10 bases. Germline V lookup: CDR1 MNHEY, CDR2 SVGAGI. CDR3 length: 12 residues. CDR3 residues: CASGRSDYGYTF. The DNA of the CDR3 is TGTGCCAGCGGGAGGTCGGACTATGGCTACACCTTC.

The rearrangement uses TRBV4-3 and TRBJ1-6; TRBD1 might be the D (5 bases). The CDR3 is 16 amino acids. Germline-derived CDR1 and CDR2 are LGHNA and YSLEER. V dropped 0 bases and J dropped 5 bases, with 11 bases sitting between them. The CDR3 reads CASSQDPSGNNSPLHF. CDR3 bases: TGCGCCAGCAGCCAAGATCCCTCAGGGAATAATTCACCCCTCCACTTT.

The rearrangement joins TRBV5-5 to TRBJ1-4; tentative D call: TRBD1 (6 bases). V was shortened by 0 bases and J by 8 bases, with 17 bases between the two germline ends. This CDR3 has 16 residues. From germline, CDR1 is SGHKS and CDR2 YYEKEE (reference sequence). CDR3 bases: TGTGCCAGCAGCTTGGATCGGGGGGGGGCCGGAGAAAAACTGTTTTTT. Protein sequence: CASSLDRGGAGEKLFF.

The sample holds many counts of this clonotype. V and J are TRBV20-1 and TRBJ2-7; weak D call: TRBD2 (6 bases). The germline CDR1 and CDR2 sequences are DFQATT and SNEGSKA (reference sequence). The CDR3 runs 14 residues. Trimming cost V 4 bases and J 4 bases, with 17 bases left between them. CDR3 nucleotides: TGCAGTGCTACCCGGGTCGGGGGAGTATACGAGCAGTACTTC. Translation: CSATRVGGVYEQYF.

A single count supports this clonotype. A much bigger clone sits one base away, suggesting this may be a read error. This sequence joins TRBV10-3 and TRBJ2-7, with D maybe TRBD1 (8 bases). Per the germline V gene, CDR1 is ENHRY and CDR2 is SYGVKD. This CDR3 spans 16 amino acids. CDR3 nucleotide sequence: TGTGCCATCAGTGACCCCAAAAAGACAGGGGACTACGTGCAGTACTTC. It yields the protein CAISDPKKTGDYVQYF.

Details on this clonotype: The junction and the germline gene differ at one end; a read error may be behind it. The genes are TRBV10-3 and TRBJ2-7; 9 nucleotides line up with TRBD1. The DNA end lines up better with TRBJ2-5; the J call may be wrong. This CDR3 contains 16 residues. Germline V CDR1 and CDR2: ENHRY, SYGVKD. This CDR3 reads CAVSETYGQGRETQYF. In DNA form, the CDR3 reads TGTGCCGTCAGTGAGACATATGGACAGGGGCGGGAGACCCAGTACTTC.

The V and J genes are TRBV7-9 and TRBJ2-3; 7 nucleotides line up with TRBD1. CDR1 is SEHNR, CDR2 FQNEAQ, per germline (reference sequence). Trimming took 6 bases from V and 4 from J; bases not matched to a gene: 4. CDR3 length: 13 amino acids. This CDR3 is CASSEGAADTQYF. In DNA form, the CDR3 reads TGTGCCAGCAGTGAGGGGGCTGCAGATACGCAGTATTTT. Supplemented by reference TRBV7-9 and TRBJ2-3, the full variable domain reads DTGVSQNPRHKITKRGQNVTFRCDPISEHNRLYWYRQTLGQGPEFLTYFQNEAQLEKSRLLSDRFSAERPKGSFSTLEIQRTEQGDSAMYLCASSEGAADTQYFGPGTRLTVL.

CDR3 DNA sequence: TGTGCCAGCAGCTTAAAGGCCCAGGAGAACACTGAAGCTTTCTTT. Protein: CASSLKAQENTEAFF. This chain uses TRBV7-3 with TRBJ1-1; no firm D call. The V end lost 1 base, the J end lost 1 base, and 10 bases lay between the germline ends. Germline lookup yields CDR1 SGHTA and CDR2 FQGTGA. The CDR3 contains 15 residues.

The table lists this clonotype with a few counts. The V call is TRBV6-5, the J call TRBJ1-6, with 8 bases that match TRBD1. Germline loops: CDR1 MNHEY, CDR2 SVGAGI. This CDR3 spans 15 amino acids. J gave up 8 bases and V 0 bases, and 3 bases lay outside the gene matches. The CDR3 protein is CASSYSGQGDSPLHF. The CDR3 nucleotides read TGTGCCAGCAGTTACTCCGGACAGGGTGATTCACCCCTCCACTTT.

The CDR3 nucleotides read TGTGCCAGCAGCTTAGACGGGAACACCGGGGAGCTGTTTTTT. This sequence encodes CASSLDGNTGELFF. This sequence joins TRBV7-9 and TRBJ2-2; D ambiguous. CDR1 SEHNR and CDR2 FQNEAQ come from the germline V gene (reference sequence). Trimming shortened V by 1 base and J by 1 base, and 4 bases separated the two germline ends. The CDR3 runs 14 residues.

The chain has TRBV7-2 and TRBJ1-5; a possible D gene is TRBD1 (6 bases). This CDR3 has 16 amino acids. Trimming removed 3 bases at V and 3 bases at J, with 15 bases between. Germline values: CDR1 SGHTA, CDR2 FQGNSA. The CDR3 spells CASSLSGQSFNQPQHF. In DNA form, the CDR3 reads TGTGCCAGCAGCTTGTCTGGACAGAGTTTCAATCAGCCCCAGCATTTT.

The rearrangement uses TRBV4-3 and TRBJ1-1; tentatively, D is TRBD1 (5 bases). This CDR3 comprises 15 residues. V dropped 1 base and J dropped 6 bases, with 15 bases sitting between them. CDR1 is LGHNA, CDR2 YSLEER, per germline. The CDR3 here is CASSQGLGGGAEAFF. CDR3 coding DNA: TGCGCCAGCAGCCAAGGGTTGGGGGGTGGCGCTGAAGCTTTCTTT.

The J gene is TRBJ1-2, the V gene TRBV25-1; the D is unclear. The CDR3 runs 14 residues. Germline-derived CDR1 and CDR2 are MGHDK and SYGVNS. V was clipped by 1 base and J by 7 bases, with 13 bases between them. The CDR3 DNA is TGTGCCAGCAGTGAATGGGCAGGCTCGGGTGGCTACACCTTC. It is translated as CASSEWAGSGGYTF.

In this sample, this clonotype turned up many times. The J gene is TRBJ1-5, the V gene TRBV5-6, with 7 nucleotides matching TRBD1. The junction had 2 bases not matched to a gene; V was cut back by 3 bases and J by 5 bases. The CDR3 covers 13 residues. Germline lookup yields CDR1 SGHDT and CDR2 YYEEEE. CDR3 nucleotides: TGTGCCAGCAGCTCAGGGGGGGATCAGCCCCAGCATTTT. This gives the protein CASSSGGDQPQHF.

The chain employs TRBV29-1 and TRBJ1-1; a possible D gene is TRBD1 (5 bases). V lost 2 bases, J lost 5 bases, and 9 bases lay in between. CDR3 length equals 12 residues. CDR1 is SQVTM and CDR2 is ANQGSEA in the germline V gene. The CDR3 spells CSVEREGTEAFF. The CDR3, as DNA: TGCAGCGTTGAAAGGGAGGGGACTGAAGCTTTCTTT.

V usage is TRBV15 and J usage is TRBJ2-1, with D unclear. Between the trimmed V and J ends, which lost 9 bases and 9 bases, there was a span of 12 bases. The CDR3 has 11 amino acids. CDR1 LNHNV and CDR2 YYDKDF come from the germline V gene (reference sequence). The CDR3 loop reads CATQGLREQFF. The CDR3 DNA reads TGTGCCACTCAAGGGTTACGTGAGCAGTTCTTC.

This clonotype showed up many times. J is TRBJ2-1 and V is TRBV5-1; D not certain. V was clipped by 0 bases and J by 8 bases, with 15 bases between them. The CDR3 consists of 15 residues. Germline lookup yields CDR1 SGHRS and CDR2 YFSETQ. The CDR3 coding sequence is TGCGCCAGCAGCTTGGAGAGTCAAAGGTCCGATGAGCAGTTCTTC. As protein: CASSLESQRSDEQFF.